Listed below are T cell receptor beta chains from one sample, sequenced in a study of blood T cells in healthy people across ages. MiXCR, run by TCRdb on the 5' RACE reads, gives a single entry per CDR3 protein. Among about 970,000 distinct CDR3 sequences listed, roughly half were seen once. Material for sequencing was blood. The receptors shown here come from a woman in her fifties or sixties in good health. The CDR3 runs from the conserved cysteine through the conserved F or W. The D gene is left open where the match is weak. A clone size is listed for some rows: how often the clone was seen (once, few, many), or a class if it is expanded.

>-|TRBJ2-1|TRBV29-1|TRBD1
TGCAGCGTTCGGGACAGGGGGACCTACAATGAGCAGTTCTTC
CSVRDRGTYNEQFF
>few|TRBJ1-2|TRBV27|-
TGTGCCAGCAGTTTTAAAGGGGACTATGGCTACACCTTC
CASSFKGDYGYTF
>few|TRBJ2-7|TRBV7-2|-
TGTGCCAGCAGCTTAGTCGGGGTATCCGAGCAGTACTTC
CASSLVGVSEQYF
>-|TRBJ2-7|TRBV27|-
TGTGCCAGCAGTGTAATAGATTCCTACGAGCAGTACTTC
CASSVIDSYEQYF
>-|TRBJ1-2|TRBV9|TRBD1
TGTGCCAGCAGCTCCACACGTGCAGACAGGGTTAACACCTTC
CASSSTRADRVNTF
>-|TRBJ2-5|TRBV28|TRBD1
TGTGCCAGCAGTTTGTCCGGGACAGGCCTAGAGACCCAGTACTTC
CASSLSGTGLETQYF
>-|TRBJ2-3|TRBV28|TRBD2
TGTGCCAGCAGTGCATATGGGGAGGGAAGTGCAGATACGCAGTATTTT
CASSAYGEGSADTQYF
>few|TRBJ1-2|TRBV3-1|TRBD1
TGTGCCAGCAGCCACATGCGGGACAGATCCTATGGCTACACCTTC
CASSHMRDRSYGYTF
>few|TRBJ2-7|TRBV11-2|TRBD2
TGTGCCAGCAGCTTGCCGGGGGGATTCTCCTACGAGCAGTACTTC
CASSLPGGFSYEQYF
>-|TRBJ1-6|TRBV28|TRBD1
TGTGCCAGCAGTTTATCTCAGGGGGCTGTTTCACCCCTCCACTTT
CASSLSQGAVSPLHF
>few|TRBJ2-4|TRBV21-1|-
TGTGCCAGCAGCCCCCAGAGCTTAGCCAAAAACATTCAGTACTTC
CASSPQSLAKNIQYF
>-|TRBJ2-6|TRBV7-9|-
TGTGCCAGCGACACAGGCTCTGGGGCCAACGTCCTGACTTTC
CASDTGSGANVLTF
>-|TRBJ1-1|TRBV4-1|-
TGCGCCAGCAACCAACCCCACCTCCGGGGCACTGAAGCTTTCTTT
CASNQPHLRGTEAFF
>-|TRBJ2-5|TRBV29-1|TRBD1
TGCAGCGGAAGCCGGGACAGTCAAGAGACCCAGTACTTC
CSGSRDSQETQYF
>few|TRBJ2-6|TRBV12-3/TRBV12-4|-
TGTGCCAGCAGGCCTTCAGGCTCTGGGGCCAACGTCCTGACTTTC
CASRPSGSGANVLTF
>-|TRBJ2-7|TRBV11-2|-
TGTGCCAGCAGCTTTAAGCGGAACTATAACGAGCAGTACTTC
CASSFKRNYNEQYF
>-|TRBJ2-1|TRBV12-3/TRBV12-4|-
TGTGCCAGCGCCCATCGACACAGGCAGCAGTTCTTC
CASAHRHRQQFF
>-|TRBJ2-5|TRBV5-1|TRBD1
TGCGCCAGCCGACAGGGGACCTACCAAGAGACCCAGTACTTC
CASRQGTYQETQYF
>-|TRBJ2-5|TRBV24-1|-
TGTGCCACCAGCCAGCTCACGGGGACCCAGTACTTC
CATSQLTGTQYF
>-|TRBJ2-7|TRBV7-2|TRBD2
TGTGCCAGCAGCTTAAAGGCTAGCGGGAGGGCCCAATCCTACGAGCAGTACTTC
CASSLKASGRAQSYEQYF
>few|TRBJ1-1|TRBV4-1|-
TGCGCCAGCAGCCTCCCTCGGGTGGCGGGACATAAGAACACTGAAGCTTTCTTT
CASSLPRVAGHKNTEAFF
>once|TRBJ2-5|TRBV12-3/TRBV12-4|-
TGTGCCAGCAGTTCCTTCCTTTCGGGTCAAAGCGGGCAGTACTTC
CASSSFLSGQSGQYF
>-|TRBJ1-1|TRBV4-3|-
TGCGCCAGCAGCCAAGATTGGGGGGGATCCACTGAAGCTTTCTTT
CASSQDWGGSTEAFF
>-|TRBJ2-1|TRBV5-4|-
TGTGCCAGCAGCCTCCTATTCGGGAGAAGTGAGCAGTTCTTC
CASSLLFGRSEQFF
>-|TRBJ2-3|TRBV12-3/TRBV12-4|TRBD2
TGTGCCAGCAGTCCTCGGACTAGTAGCGCAGATACGCAGTATTTT
CASSPRTSSADTQYF
>-|TRBJ2-4|TRBV6-1|-
TGTGCCAGCAGTGAAGCGGGACAAAACATTCAGTACTTC
CASSEAGQNIQYF
>-|TRBJ1-2|TRBV27|-
TGTGCCAGCTCTAGCGGGAGGGGCTATGGCTACACCTTC
CASSSGRGYGYTF
>few|TRBJ2-7|TRBV10-3|TRBD1
TGTGCCATCAGGCAGGGGGCTGCGAGGGGTGAGCAGTACTTC
CAIRQGAARGEQYF
>-|TRBJ2-7|TRBV7-9|TRBD2
TGTGCCAGCAGCCCTAGTCCTTGGGCTAGCGGGAGGTGCGAGCAGTACTTC
CASSPSPWASGRCEQYF
>-|TRBJ2-5|TRBV7-9|-
TGTGCCAGCAGCCACCGACTACAAGAGACCCAGTACTTC
CASSHRLQETQYF
>-|TRBJ1-5|TRBV12-3/TRBV12-4|-
TGTGCCAGCAACGCGGACGGGAATCAGCCCCAGCATTTT
CASNADGNQPQHF
>-|TRBJ1-1|TRBV24-1|-
TGTGCCACCAGGGATGGGGTTGACACTGAAGCTTTCTTT
CATRDGVDTEAFF